This TCR beta chain was obtained from a study of blood T cell repertoires in COVID-19. This clone was observed a handful of times. Using immunoSEQ multiplex PCR, the repertoire was profiled, and TCRdb retains in-frame clones only, with some absent. This sample has some 270,000 clones, with around 82% found just once. Germline V gene lookup returns CDR1 GTSNPN and CDR2 SVGIG (reference sequence). The junction had 14 bases not matched to a gene; V was cut back by 3 bases and J by 11 bases. CDR3 length equals 15 residues. The rearrangement joins TRBV30 to TRBJ1-4, with 8 bases fitting TRBD1. The receptor was derived from a human donor with COVID-19, enrolled during active disease. The donor label of this sample is uncertain. Sequenced material: peripheral blood. The DNA for the CDR3 is TGTGCCTGGAGCCCCGGGCAGGGGGCGATGGAGAAACTGTTTTTT. It translates to CAWSPGQGAMEKLFF.